The 14 T cell receptor beta chains in this list originate from one sample, sequenced in a study of response to subunit inactivated influenza vaccine. MiXCR, run by TCRdb on the RT-PCR reads, gives a single entry per CDR3 protein. The table lists more than 600,000 distinct CDR3 sequences, approximately 17% of them singletons. The source was PBMCs from blood, collected more than 4 days after vaccination. These receptors all come from a man aged 50 to 60 who received an inactivated influenza vaccine.

V gene TRBV5-1 combines with J gene TRBJ2-7; 10 bases map to TRBD2. The CDR3 has 15 amino acids. Germline V gene sequence: CDR1 SGHRS, CDR2 YFSETQ. J lost 5 bases, V lost 0 bases, and 5 bases had no gene match. CDR3 in amino acids: CASSLVGTSVDEQYF. The CDR3 DNA reads as TGCGCCAGCAGCTTGGTAGGGACTAGCGTAGACGAGCAGTACTTC. Variable domain in full (rest from reference TRBV5-1 and TRBJ2-7): KAGVTQTPRYLIKTRGQQVTLSCSPISGHRSVSWYQQTPGQGLQFLFEYFSETQRNKGNFPGRFSGRQFSNSRSEMNVSTLELGDSALYLCASSLVGTSVDEQYFGPGTRLTVT.

There are a few counts of this clonotype. The genes are TRBV6-2 or TRBV6-3 and TRBJ2-1, with D hard to call. Trimming cost V 8 bases and J 3 bases, with 5 bases left between them. Germline V gene data show CDR1 as MNHEY and CDR2 as SVGEGT. This CDR3 contains 11 residues. The CDR3 DNA sequence: TGTGCCAGCGCGGTCTACAATGAGCAGTTCTTC. Its protein is CASAVYNEQFF.

This clonotype was picked up many times. The chain joins TRBV7-3 to TRBJ2-5, with D possibly being TRBD1 (6 bases). This CDR3 has 15 residues. CDR1 and CDR2 from the germline V gene are SGHTA and FQGTGA. V was cut by 5 bases and J by 3 bases, with 16 bases left in between. This chain's CDR3 is CASSKTGTPEETQYF. The CDR3 bases are TGTGCCAGCAGCAAAACCGGGACACCGGAAGAGACCCAGTACTTC.

This clonotype turned up a few times. The chain employs TRBV20-1 and TRBJ2-7; tentative D call: TRBD1 (6 bases). Germline CDR1 and CDR2: DFQATT and SNEGSKA (reference sequence). CDR3 length: 12 amino acids. The V and J ends lost 6 bases and 4 bases respectively, with 13 bases between them. The CDR3 region is CSAERQGYEQYF. CDR3 coding DNA: TGCAGTGCGGAAAGGCAGGGGTACGAGCAGTACTTC.

V is TRBV18 and J is TRBJ2-4, with TRBD2 identical over 9 bases. CDR3 length: 15 amino acids. J was trimmed by 7 bases and V by 4 bases; bases with no gene match: 8. Germline V gene data show CDR1 as KGHSH and CDR2 as LQKENI. The CDR3 sequence: CASSHGLALENIQYF. CDR3 in DNA: TGTGCCAGCTCACATGGACTAGCGTTGGAGAACATTCAGTACTTC.

V usage is TRBV12-3 or TRBV12-4 and J usage is TRBJ2-1; 11 nucleotides agree with TRBD2. The junction had 4 bases not matched to a gene; V was cut back by 3 bases and J by 6 bases. This CDR3 region has 15 residues. CDR3 sequence (DNA): TGTGCCAGCAGTTTCCGGGGACTAGCGGTCAATGAGCAGTTCTTC. The encoded protein is CASSFRGLAVNEQFF.

The chain carries TRBV20-1 and TRBJ2-5; 8 positions agree with TRBD1. CDR3 size: 13 residues. V lost 6 bases and J lost 3; bases outside the gene matches: 6. Germline lookup yields CDR1 DFQATT and CDR2 SNEGSKA (reference sequence). CDR3 sequence: CSANRGDEETQYF. Written as DNA, the CDR3 is TGCAGTGCGAACAGGGGGGACGAAGAGACCCAGTACTTC.

V usage is TRBV29-1 and J usage is TRBJ2-7; TRBD1 agrees at 7 bases. The length of the CDR3 is 13 residues. Per germline, CDR1 SQVTM and CDR2 ANQGSEA. After removal of 1 base from V and 4 bases from J, the junction contained 4 bases not matched to a gene. The CDR3 nucleotides read TGCAGCGTTGAAGGAAAGGACAGGTACGAGCAGTACTTC. Translation: CSVEGKDRYEQYF.

This clonotype came up many times. V usage is TRBV7-6 and J usage is TRBJ2-3; D gene uncertain. V was cut by 1 base and J by 3 bases, with 5 bases left in between. CDR3 length equals 13 residues. CDR1 is SGHVS and CDR2 is FNYEAQ in the germline V gene. This chain's CDR3 is CASSLGMTDTQYF. CDR3 nucleotide sequence: TGTGCCAGCAGCTTAGGCATGACAGATACGCAGTATTTT.

The chain has TRBV7-2 and TRBJ1-4, with D possibly matching TRBD1 (5 bases). The V end was cut by 5 bases, the J end by 8 bases, with 18 bases between. Germline CDR1 and CDR2: SGHTA and FQGNSA. CDR3 size: 15 residues. CDR3 nucleotides: TGTGCCAGCAGCCCTGGGAGCTCAGGGTCGGAAAAACTGTTTTTT. Translation: CASSPGSSGSEKLFF. Supplemented by reference TRBV7-2 and TRBJ1-4, the full variable domain reads GAGVSQSPSNKVTEKGKDVELRCDPISGHTALYWYRQSLGQGLEFLIYFQGNSAPDKSGLPSDRFSAERTGGSVSTLTIQRTQQEDSAVYLCASSPGSSGSEKLFFGSGTQLSVL.

This clonotype came up a few times. V is TRBV7-2 and J is TRBJ1-1; weak D call: TRBD1 (5 bases). Germline CDR1 and CDR2: SGHTA and FQGNSA. Trimming cost V 2 bases and J 6 bases, with 19 bases left between them. CDR3 size: 16 residues. CDR3 coding DNA: TGTGCCAGCAGCTTAAGGGTCAGGGAGAGAAAAGCTGAAGCTTTCTTT. Encoded protein: CASSLRVRERKAEAFF.

This clonotype has a count of ten or more. The CDR3 nucleotides read TGCAGTGCTAGAGATGTAGTGGACATCTCCTACGAGCAGTACTTC. The encoded protein is CSARDVVDISYEQYF. V gene TRBV20-1 combines with J gene TRBJ2-7, with D perhaps matching TRBD1 (5 bases). Looked up from germline, CDR1 is DFQATT and CDR2 is SNEGSKA (reference sequence). The V end was cut by 0 bases, the J end by 0 bases, with 12 bases between. The CDR3 spans 15 residues.

This clonotype was seen ten or more times. This chain connects TRBV29-1 to TRBJ2-2; D might be TRBD1 or TRBD2, each matching 5 bases. With 3 bases removed from V and 5 bases from J, the gap between germline ends came to 13 bases. Germline CDR1 is SQVTM and CDR2 is ANQGSEA. There are 14 residues in the CDR3. The CDR3 reads CSVDSGAGTGELFF. CDR3 bases: TGCAGCGTTGATTCCGGGGCAGGGACCGGGGAGCTGTTTTTT.

In this sample, this clonotype turned up many times. The rearrangement joins TRBV10-2 to TRBJ2-2; no clear D gene. Trimming left V 0 bases short and J 1 base short, with 15 bases between. The CDR3 loop spans 18 amino acids. Germline values: CDR1 WSHSY, CDR2 SAAADI. Here the CDR3 DNA reads TGCGCCAGCAGTGAGTCGAAGCTTTGGGAATTGAACACCGGGGAGCTGTTTTTT. This sequence encodes CASSESKLWELNTGELFF.